Presented here are 29 T cell receptor beta chains from one specimen sequenced in a study of post-analysis software for immune sequencing data (dated by TCRdb to about 2015). Libraries were made using PCR. The data were produced on an Illumina HiSeq 2500. To reduce PCR and sequencing biases, unique molecular identifiers were incorporated into the TCR beta cDNA libraries. TCRdb redid the processing of the public reads, applying fastp at Q25 and MiXCR, and retained in-frame beta chains. Rows matching on CDR3 protein sequence are summarized as one entry with the most common DNA and genes. The sample profile shows 450,000 or so distinct CDR3 sequences; around 40% of them were found once. 12% of the sample rests with the top ten. These TCRs are of unknown antigen specificity. Study-wide findings and limitations: Significantly higher frequencies in patients than in controls were found for about five TRBV segments, including TRBV5-6, TRBV5-1 and TRBV20-1.

Sequenced: blood. The receptors were gathered from a girl between 5 and 17 years old with multiple sclerosis.

Comments on this clonotype: The conserved final phenylalanine or tryptophan is absent from the CDR3, which likely points to a read error. The chain joins TRBV27 to TRBJ2-5; the D call may be TRBD1 or TRBD2 (5 bases each). The V and J ends lost 5 bases and 0 bases respectively, with 22 bases between them. CDR3 length equals 18 residues. Germline V gives CDR1 MNHEY, CDR2 SMNVEV (reference sequence). CDR3 sequence (DNA): TGTGCCAGCAGTCCACCAGGGACCGAATTATCGTACCAAGAGACCCAGTACATC. Its translation is CASSPPGTELSYQETQYI.

This clonotype was counted only a few times. The genes are TRBV6-4 and TRBJ2-1, with TRBD2 identical over 11 bases. Germline V gene lookup returns CDR1 MRHNA and CDR2 SNTAGT. This CDR3 region has 14 residues. V gave up 6 bases and J gave up 7 bases; unmatched junction bases: 5. CDR3 bases: TGTGCCAGCAGCCGACTAGCGGGGCTGAATGAGCAGTTCTTC. It codes for CASSRLAGLNEQFF.

This clonotype was recorded once. The rearrangement links TRBV6-2 or TRBV6-3 to TRBJ1-1, with no clear D. CDR1 is MNHEY and CDR2 is SVGEGT in the germline V gene. Trimming removed 8 bases at V and 0 bases at J, with 10 bases between. The CDR3 is 13 residues long. The DNA for the CDR3 is TGTGCCAGCGGTCGGTGGATGAACACTGAAGCTTTCTTT. Amino acid sequence: CASGRWMNTEAFF.

The chain links TRBV28 to TRBJ2-5; D is possibly TRBD2 (6 bases). The V end lost 6 bases, the J end lost 5 bases, and 13 bases lay between the germline ends. Germline V gives CDR1 MDHEN, CDR2 SYDVKM. The CDR3 runs 13 residues. The DNA of the CDR3 is TGTGCCAGCAGGGAGCCGGGGGTGGAGACCCAGTACTTC. The encoded protein is CASREPGVETQYF. The whole variable domain, remainder taken from reference TRBV28 and TRBJ2-5, is DVKVTQSSRYLVKRTGEKVFLECVQDMDHENMFWYRQDPGLGLRLIYFSYDVKMKEKGDIPEGYSVSREKKERFSLILESASTNQTSMYLCASREPGVETQYFGPGTRLLVL.

This clonotype was seen just once. The J gene is TRBJ2-1, the V gene TRBV5-1, with TRBD1 matching 8 bases. The germline V gene has CDR1 SGHRS and CDR2 YFSETQ. V gave up 2 bases and J gave up 2 bases; unmatched junction bases: 3. The CDR3 runs to 15 residues. This chain's CDR3 is CASSFSDRAYNEQFF. CDR3 DNA sequence: TGCGCCAGCAGCTTCTCGGACAGGGCCTACAATGAGCAGTTCTTC.

V gene TRBV7-9 combines with J gene TRBJ2-1; D is unclear. CDR3 length equals 12 residues. Germline-derived CDR1 and CDR2 are SEHNR and FQNEAQ (reference sequence). V gave up 5 bases and J gave up 6 bases, with 8 bases separating them. Here the CDR3 reads CASSQRRNEQFF. As DNA, the CDR3 is TGTGCCAGCAGCCAGCGCCGCAATGAGCAGTTCTTC.

This chain links TRBV7-9 with TRBJ1-2, with TRBD1 as a possible D gene (5 bases). Germline V lookup: CDR1 SEHNR, CDR2 FQNEAQ (reference sequence). The CDR3 is made up of 11 amino acids. Trimming left V 8 bases short and J 8 bases short, with 12 bases between. CDR3 sequence: CASGGDEGYTF. The CDR3 DNA is TGTGCCAGCGGGGGGGACGAAGGCTACACCTTC. The full variable domain, its missing parts supplied by reference TRBV7-9 and TRBJ1-2, is DTGVSQNPRHKITKRGQNVTFRCDPISEHNRLYWYRQTLGQGPEFLTYFQNEAQLEKSRLLSDRFSAERPKGSFSTLEIQRTEQGDSAMYLCASGGDEGYTFGSGTRLTVV.

V usage is TRBV6-2 or TRBV6-3 and J usage is TRBJ2-5; 7 nucleotides match TRBD2. The ends lost 3 bases at V and 2 bases at J; junction bases unmatched: 9. Germline V gene sequence: CDR1 MNHEY, CDR2 SVGEGT. This CDR3 has 16 amino acids. CDR3 in amino acids: CASSYDLAVGQETQYF. The CDR3 DNA follows: TGTGCCAGCAGTTATGATCTAGCGGTAGGACAAGAGACCCAGTACTTC.

This clonotype was found a few times. The chain carries TRBV7-6 and TRBJ1-5, with D hard to call. The CDR3 has 16 amino acids. Deletions cut 1 base from V and 0 bases from J, with 10 bases between. CDR1 is SGHVS, CDR2 FNYEAQ, per germline. The CDR3 reads CASSLGSRHSNQPQHF. The CDR3, as DNA: TGTGCCAGCAGCTTAGGAAGCCGACATAGCAATCAGCCCCAGCATTTT.

This chain joins TRBV9 and TRBJ2-3; no firm D call. This CDR3 region has 14 residues. CDR1 and CDR2 (germline): SGDLS, YYNGEE. Trimming removed 2 bases from V and 2 bases from J, with 9 bases in between. The CDR3 coding sequence is TGTGCCAGCAGCGTGACGCTACCCACAGATACGCAGTATTTT. Encoded protein: CASSVTLPTDTQYF.

A word on this clonotype: This may be a read error, as it is one base from a much larger clone. The chain has TRBV29-1 and TRBJ2-7; 7 bases align to TRBD1. Per the germline V gene, CDR1 is SQVTM and CDR2 is ANQGSEA. The CDR3 contains 14 residues. V dropped 4 bases and J dropped 0; count of bases not matched to a gene: 6. CDR3 sequence: CSVADRSHSYEQYF. DNA of the CDR3: TGCAGCGTTGCGGACAGGTCACACTCCTACGAGCAGTACTTC.

The chain couples TRBV12-3 or TRBV12-4 to TRBJ2-1; the match to TRBD2 covers 10 bases. Trimming removed 5 bases from V and 8 bases from J; junction bases left unmatched: 9. The CDR3 covers 15 residues. CDR3 sequence reads: CASSLEAGGPYEQFF. DNA for the CDR3: TGTGCCAGCAGTCTAGAAGCGGGGGGGCCGTATGAGCAGTTCTTC.

V usage is TRBV30 and J usage is TRBJ1-1; D gene unclear. Trimming took off 5 bases at V and 4 bases at J, with 17 bases between the two ends. The germline V gene has CDR1 GTSNPN and CDR2 SVGIG (reference sequence). This CDR3 is 14 amino acids long. The CDR3 coding sequence is TGTGCCTGGCTTTCCAGACTCCCGGGCACTGAAGCTTTCTTT. It yields the protein CAWLSRLPGTEAFF.

This clonotype has more than one count but fewer than ten. The chain employs TRBV7-8 and TRBJ2-5, with TRBD1 matching 8 bases. The V gene's germline CDR1 is SGHVS and CDR2 FQNEAQ. The CDR3 loop spans 17 amino acids. V was pared by 2 bases and J by 4 bases, with 12 bases of the junction left unmatched. The CDR3 sequence: CASSLRPGQGGRETQYF. CDR3 nucleotide sequence: TGTGCCAGCAGCTTAAGACCCGGACAGGGAGGTCGAGAGACCCAGTACTTC.

The chain has TRBV4-1 and TRBJ2-4; 9 positions match TRBD2. CDR3 length equals 17 residues. CDR1 is MGHRA and CDR2 is YSYEKL in the germline V gene. The trim removed 0 bases at V and 4 bases at J, leaving 7 bases unmatched. The CDR3 is CASSQDPSGTSKNIQYF. CDR3 DNA sequence: TGCGCCAGCAGCCAAGACCCTAGCGGGACTTCGAAAAACATTCAGTACTTC.

This chain uses TRBV6-2 or TRBV6-3 with TRBJ2-1; 11 bases map to TRBD2. V lost 6 bases and J lost 0; bases outside the gene matches: 4. Germline CDR1 is MNHEY and CDR2 is SVGEGT. This CDR3 has 16 residues. The CDR3 region has the DNA TGTGCCAGCAGACTAGCGGGAGTACCCTCCTACAATGAGCAGTTCTTC. Residues: CASRLAGVPSYNEQFF.

This clonotype was recorded many times. The J gene is TRBJ1-2, the V gene TRBV29-1; the D gene is possibly TRBD1 (6 bases). V was clipped by 3 bases and J by 4 bases, with 27 bases between them. Germline V CDR1 and CDR2: SQVTM, ANQGSEA. CDR3 length: 18 amino acids. The CDR3 region is CSVDWGGRGAEGFYGYTF. For the CDR3, the DNA is TGCAGCGTTGATTGGGGCGGCAGGGGCGCCGAGGGATTCTATGGCTACACCTTC.

The chain is built from TRBV12-3 or TRBV12-4 and TRBJ1-1; 8 bases align to TRBD1. The CDR3 covers 14 residues. The V and J ends lost 6 bases and 1 base, in that order; junction bases with no gene match: 4. CDR3: CASSKTGANTEAFF. In DNA form, the CDR3 reads TGTGCCAGCAGCAAGACAGGGGCGAACACTGAAGCTTTCTTT.

The J gene is TRBJ2-1, the V gene TRBV29-1, with 12 bases that match TRBD2. Losses at the gene ends were 1 base for V and 0 bases for J; bases not matched to a gene: 1. This CDR3 comprises 16 residues. Germline V gives CDR1 SQVTM, CDR2 ANQGSEA. The CDR3 region is CSVEGTSGNSYNEQFF. The DNA of the CDR3 is TGCAGCGTTGAAGGGACTAGCGGGAACTCCTACAATGAGCAGTTCTTC.

The chain links TRBV14 to TRBJ2-4, with D perhaps matching TRBD1 (5 bases). The J call could be wrong; TRBJ2-7 is a better fit for the DNA end. CDR3 length equals 15 residues. Germline loops: CDR1 SGHDN, CDR2 FVKESK. The CDR3 loop reads CASSQENGATYEQYF. The CDR3 DNA follows: TGTGCCAGCAGCCAAGAAAATGGGGCTACCTACGAGCAGTACTTC.

This rearrangement joins TRBV12-3 or TRBV12-4 to TRBJ2-5; 10 bases match TRBD2. This CDR3 spans 17 amino acids. Trimming took 1 base from V and 1 from J; bases not matched to a gene: 6. For the CDR3, the DNA is TGTGCCAGCAGTTTAGGATTAGCGGGAGGACGCCAAGAGACCCAGTACTTC. Translation gives CASSLGLAGGRQETQYF.

This chain uses TRBV24-1 with TRBJ2-5, with 7 nucleotides matching TRBD1. V trimming: 3 bases; J trimming: 7 bases; junction bases outside the gene matches: 10. The CDR3 spans 15 residues. Germline lookup yields CDR1 KGHDR and CDR2 SFDVKD. CDR3 region: CATSDQTGPGGTQYF. The CDR3, as DNA: TGTGCCACCAGTGATCAGACAGGGCCAGGGGGGACCCAGTACTTC.

The chain recombines TRBV28 with TRBJ2-5; D assignment may be TRBD1 or TRBD2 (7 bases each). The end of the DNA fits TRBJ2-7 better, so the J call may be wrong. Germline V gene data show CDR1 as MDHEN and CDR2 as SYDVKM. The CDR3 contains 15 residues. In nucleotides, the CDR3 is TGTGCCAGCAGGCAACTCAGGGGGGGAGTGGACGAGCAGTACTTC. It yields the protein CASRQLRGGVDEQYF.

This clonotype appeared a few times. The V and J genes are TRBV3-1 and TRBJ2-7; no clear D. The CDR3 contains 17 residues. From germline, CDR1 is LGHDT and CDR2 YNNKEL (reference sequence). V lost 5 bases and J 0 bases, leaving 20 bases between the germline ends. The CDR3 protein is CASSYHLGSASSYEQYF. CDR3 coding DNA: TGTGCCAGCAGCTACCATTTGGGCTCAGCTAGCTCCTACGAGCAGTACTTC.

The rearrangement links TRBV20-1 to TRBJ2-3; no clear D gene. V lost 3 bases to trimming and J lost 3 bases, with 7 bases between them. The germline CDR1 and CDR2 sequences are DFQATT and SNEGSKA (reference sequence). The CDR3 loop spans 12 amino acids. The CDR3 reads CSASIATDTQYF. The CDR3 coding sequence is TGCAGTGCTAGTATCGCGACAGATACGCAGTATTTT.

This clonotype is a singleton in its sample. V gene TRBV4-1 combines with J gene TRBJ1-2; D not certain. The V gene's germline CDR1 is MGHRA and CDR2 YSYEKL. The length of the CDR3 is 15 residues. Trimming stripped 0 bases from V and 4 bases from J, with 12 bases between. Here the CDR3 reads CASSQDLDGVYGYTF. The DNA for the CDR3 is TGCGCCAGCAGCCAAGATCTTGACGGGGTCTATGGCTACACCTTC.

V usage is TRBV7-3 and J usage is TRBJ2-3, with 11 bases lining up with TRBD2. The CDR3 is made up of 15 amino acids. Unmatched junction bases numbered 1, after V lost 0 bases and J lost 5 bases. Germline CDR1 and CDR2: SGHTA and FQGTGA. The CDR3 DNA sequence: TGTGCCAGCAGCTTAACGGGGACTAGCGGAGATACGCAGTATTTT. Its protein is CASSLTGTSGDTQYF.

This chain joins TRBV27 and TRBJ2-7; 14 bases map to TRBD2. CDR1 and CDR2 (germline): MNHEY, SMNVEV (reference sequence). The CDR3 extends over 17 amino acids. V shed 2 bases and J 4 bases; nucleotides not matched to a gene: 7. CDR3 nucleotides: TGTGCCAGCAGTTTAAGGACCGGGACTAGCGGGAGTTACGAGCAGTACTTC. Residues: CASSLRTGTSGSYEQYF.

The V gene is TRBV28, the J gene TRBJ2-5; D gene ambiguous. Near its end, the DNA agrees better with TRBJ2-7, so the J call may be wrong. Germline V gene data show CDR1 as MDHEN and CDR2 as SYDVKM. This CDR3 has 12 residues. The CDR3 is CASSPPENEQYF. In DNA, the CDR3 is TGTGCCAGCAGTCCGCCTGAGAACGAGCAGTACTTC.